One and the same sample provided the 30 T cell receptor beta chains below, sequenced in a study of shared clonotypes between healthy human individuals. Clones were read by immunoSEQ multiplex PCR, and TCRdb kept only the in-frame ones, dropping some. The profile shows 2.3 million or so clones, approximately 93% of them singletons. Sequenced material: naive CD4+ T cells from PBMCs. Subset indicated: CD45RA+ positively selected. The source of these receptors is a man aged 18-30 years in good health. Some clones in this sample may be carry-over from other donors' samples.

The rearrangement uses TRBV25-1 and TRBJ2-2, with 7 positions matching TRBD2. CDR1 and CDR2 (germline): MGHDK, SYGVNS. J was trimmed by 6 bases and V by 0 bases; bases with no gene match: 13. The CDR3 sequence is 18 residues long. CDR3 protein: CASSEYMPGGGRAGELFF. CDR3 nucleotide sequence: TGTGCCAGCAGTGAATATATGCCGGGCGGGGGAAGGGCCGGGGAGCTGTTTTTT.

Here the CDR3 DNA reads TGTGCCAGCGGGGGGGGCGGGAGCACCTACAATGAGCAGTTCTTC. It encodes CASGGGGSTYNEQFF. The chain has TRBV2 and TRBJ2-1; D perhaps matches TRBD2 (7 bases). This CDR3 spans 15 amino acids. The V gene lost 8 bases and the J gene lost 2 bases, with 16 bases spanning the gap. Looked up from germline, CDR1 is SNHLY and CDR2 is FYNNEI.

For this clone: In the same sample, other DNA sequences code for this CDR3. The chain couples TRBV6-1 to TRBJ1-3; no definite D call. V shed 2 bases and J shed 0 bases, with 5 bases lying between them. CDR1 and CDR2 (germline): MNHNS, SASEGT. CDR3 size: 14 residues. CDR3 in DNA: TGTGCCAGCAGTGAAAGGAGCTCTGGAAACACCATATATTTT. This translates into CASSERSSGNTIYF.

This chain links TRBV6-1 with TRBJ2-3; tentatively, D is TRBD1 (5 bases). Trimming left V 6 bases short and J 2 bases short, with 12 bases between. Germline CDR1 and CDR2: MNHNS and SASEGT. The CDR3 extends over 14 amino acids. CDR3 amino acids: CASRDNPHTDTQYF. The CDR3 coding sequence is TGTGCCAGCAGGGACAACCCCCACACAGATACGCAGTATTTT.

V and J are TRBV4-1 and TRBJ1-5, with unresolved D. This CDR3 comprises 15 residues. Germline-derived CDR1 and CDR2 are MGHRA and YSYEKL. Trimming cost V 0 bases and J 1 base, with 7 bases left between them. In DNA form, the CDR3 reads TGCGCCAGCAGCCAAGATGGGGAAAGCAATCAGCCCCAGCATTTT. It translates to CASSQDGESNQPQHF.

A single count supports this clone. CDR3 sequence reads: CASSSDRGSYEQYF. DNA for the CDR3: TGTGCCAGCAGTTCCGACAGGGGCTCCTACGAGCAGTACTTC. The chain combines TRBV6-5 with TRBJ2-7, with 8 bases that match TRBD1. Trimming cost V 4 bases and J 0 bases; bases outside gene matches: 2. Germline CDR1 is MNHEY and CDR2 is SVGAGI. The CDR3 sequence is 14 residues long.

This clone showed up just once. Other DNA sequences in the sample encode the same CDR3. The chain employs TRBV28 and TRBJ1-2, with no clear D. The V gene lost 5 bases and the J gene lost 4 bases, with 5 bases spanning the gap. The CDR3 is 11 residues long. The germline V gene encodes CDR1 MDHEN and CDR2 SYDVKM. The CDR3 DNA follows: TGTGCCAGCAGTCTCTCCTATGGCTACACCTTC. Translated: CASSLSYGYTF.

In DNA, the CDR3 is TGCGCCAGCAGCCGACTAGCGGACAATGAGCAGTTCTTC. It is translated as CASSRLADNEQFF. This chain links TRBV4-1 with TRBJ2-1; TRBD2 agrees at 9 bases. The J segment lost 5 bases and the V segment lost 4 bases, leaving 0 bases of the junction unmatched. Germline values: CDR1 MGHRA, CDR2 YSYEKL. The CDR3 is 13 amino acids.

The table lists this clone with a count of one. The chain joins TRBV2 to TRBJ2-2, with TRBD1 identical over 7 bases. The CDR3 length is 14 residues. V lost 7 bases to trimming and J lost 4 bases; unmatched junction nucleotides: 6. Germline V gene sequence: CDR1 SNHLY, CDR2 FYNNEI. The CDR3 sequence is CASNQQGTTGELFF. CDR3 in DNA: TGTGCCAGCAACCAACAGGGGACCACCGGGGAGCTGTTTTTT.

The chain recombines TRBV2 with TRBJ2-2; maybe TRBD1 (5 bases). In germline, CDR1 is SNHLY, CDR2 FYNNEI. V was trimmed by 10 bases and J by 7 bases, leaving 16 bases between them. This CDR3 is 13 amino acids long. The CDR3 region is CATRGQGIGELFF. In DNA, the CDR3 is TGTGCCACTAGAGGCCAGGGAATCGGGGAGCTGTTTTTT.

The chain employs TRBV5-1 and TRBJ1-3; D possibly corresponds to TRBD1 (6 bases). V lost 4 bases to trimming and J lost 2 bases, with 13 bases between them. Germline-derived CDR1 and CDR2 are SGHRS and YFSETQ. The CDR3 consists of 15 residues. This CDR3 reads CASSREGGTGNTIYF. CDR3 nucleotides: TGCGCCAGCAGCCGGGAGGGGGGAACTGGAAACACCATATATTTT.

The V call is TRBV29-1, the J call TRBJ2-5; D remains ambiguous. The assigned J gene may be wrong: the sequence end matches TRBJ2-7 better. Germline V gene sequence: CDR1 SQVTM, CDR2 ANQGSEA. The CDR3 has 10 amino acids. The CDR3 DNA reads TGCAGCGTTGGGTCACACGAGCAGTACTTC. Protein sequence: CSVGSHEQYF.

This rearrangement joins TRBV28 to TRBJ2-1, with 7 bases that match TRBD1. Germline V gene data show CDR1 as MDHEN and CDR2 as SYDVKM. The CDR3 has 17 residues. The ends lost 5 bases at V and 6 bases at J; junction bases unmatched: 16. For the CDR3, the DNA is TGTGCCAGCAGTACAGCCAAGGGGGCCGCTCGCTCCAATGAGCAGTTCTTC. It codes for CASSTAKGAARSNEQFF.

This rearrangement joins TRBV2 to TRBJ2-3, with a possible D match to TRBD2 (6 bases). Germline CDR1 SNHLY, CDR2 FYNNEI. This CDR3 spans 13 amino acids. V was clipped by 9 bases and J by 4 bases, with 14 bases between them. The CDR3 protein is CASFGAGSDTQYF. The CDR3 bases are TGTGCCAGTTTCGGGGCGGGATCAGATACGCAGTATTTT.

The chain is built from TRBV5-4 and TRBJ2-5; D is unresolved. Trimming took off 1 base at V and 0 bases at J, with 13 bases between the two ends. This CDR3 comprises 16 residues. The germline CDR1 and CDR2 sequences are SGHNT and YYREEE (reference sequence). The DNA of the CDR3 is TGTGCCAGCAGCTTGATCTACACGTCGTACCAAGAGACCCAGTACTTC. The encoded protein is CASSLIYTSYQETQYF.

The chain employs TRBV5-1 and TRBJ2-5; maybe TRBD1 (6 bases). The V end was cut by 0 bases, the J end by 5 bases, with 11 bases between. Germline V CDR1 and CDR2: SGHRS, YFSETQ. CDR3 size: 14 residues. CDR3 nucleotide sequence: TGCGCCAGCAGCTTGGAAACAGGGCGGGAGACCCAGTACTTC. Amino acid sequence: CASSLETGRETQYF.

The CDR3 region is CASSIVRVSNQPQHF. CDR3 sequence (DNA): TGTGCCAGTAGTATAGTCAGGGTCAGCAATCAGCCCCAGCATTTT. The chain recombines TRBV19 with TRBJ1-5; weak D call: TRBD1 (5 bases). This CDR3 is built from 15 residues. Germline CDR1 LNHDA, CDR2 SQIVND (reference sequence). Trimming took 1 base from V and 1 from J, leaving 8 bases between them.

This chain joins TRBV7-9 and TRBJ1-1, with unresolved D. The germline gives CDR1 SEHNR, CDR2 FQNEAQ (reference sequence). V shed 3 bases and J shed 7 bases, with 9 bases lying between them. This CDR3 has 12 amino acids. The chain's CDR3 is CASSFGADEAFF. CDR3 DNA sequence: TGTGCCAGCAGCTTTGGCGCTGATGAAGCTTTCTTT.

This chain uses TRBV30 with TRBJ2-6; D is unresolved. V was cut by 4 bases and J by 0 bases, with 16 bases left in between. CDR1 GTSNPN and CDR2 SVGIG come from the germline V gene (reference sequence). The CDR3 sequence is 17 residues long. CDR3 nucleotides: TGTGCCTGGACCGTTCCCAACAGCTACTCTGGGGCCAACGTCCTGACTTTC. It is translated as CAWTVPNSYSGANVLTF.

This clone was counted a single time. The chain uses TRBV5-4 and TRBJ2-1; 10 bases match TRBD2. CDR1 is SGHNT and CDR2 is YYREEE in the germline V gene (reference sequence). The J segment lost 7 bases and the V segment lost 4 bases, leaving 8 bases of the junction unmatched. The CDR3 extends over 15 amino acids. CDR3 nucleotide sequence: TGTGCCAGCAGCAGCCTAGCGGGAGTTGAGAATGAGCAGTTCTTC. Translated: CASSSLAGVENEQFF.

This clone was seen a single time. The sample holds other DNA sequences that translate to the same CDR3. The CDR3 DNA is TGTGCCAGCAGTTTGGGGGACTCCTCCTACGAGCAGTACTTC. It specifies CASSLGDSSYEQYF. The chain couples TRBV28 to TRBJ2-7; D may be TRBD2 (6 bases). V was shortened by 3 bases and J by 0 bases, with 9 bases between the two germline ends. This CDR3 spans 14 amino acids. Germline CDR1 MDHEN, CDR2 SYDVKM. Using reference TRBV28 and TRBJ2-7 for the parts outside the CDR3, the full variable domain is DVKVTQSSRYLVKRTGEKVFLECVQDMDHENMFWYRQDPGLGLRLIYFSYDVKMKEKGDIPEGYSVSREKKERFSLILESASTNQTSMYLCASSLGDSSYEQYFGPGTRLTVT.

This clone has only one observation. The rearrangement joins TRBV7-8 to TRBJ2-7; D uncertain. The CDR3 extends over 13 amino acids. The V gene's germline CDR1 is SGHVS and CDR2 FQNEAQ. V was cut by 5 bases and J by 0 bases, with 8 bases left in between. This CDR3 is CASSPGGSYEQYF. The CDR3 DNA follows: TGTGCCAGCAGCCCGGGTGGCTCCTACGAGCAGTACTTC.

The chain employs TRBV29-1 and TRBJ1-3, with no clear D. The V and J ends lost 7 bases and 2 bases respectively, with 12 bases between them. The CDR3 sequence is 13 residues long. The V gene's germline CDR1 is SQVTM and CDR2 ANQGSEA. The CDR3 loop reads CSAGKGTGNTIYF. The CDR3 bases are TGCAGCGCTGGAAAGGGTACTGGAAACACCATATATTTT.

J is TRBJ2-1 and V is TRBV7-3, with 9 bases aligning to TRBD2. J lost 15 bases, V lost 5 bases, and 11 bases had no gene match. The CDR3 sequence is 13 residues long. Germline V gene data show CDR1 as SGHTA and CDR2 as FQGTGA. The CDR3 protein is CASSASGTSFAFF. The DNA for the CDR3 is TGTGCCAGCAGCGCCTCCGGGACTAGCTTCGCGTTCTTC.

For this clone: The same CDR3 is also encoded by other DNA sequences in this sample. The chain links TRBV6-1 to TRBJ2-7; no reliable D call. V shed 4 bases and J shed 0 bases, with 4 bases lying between them. CDR3 length: 12 residues. The V gene's germline CDR1 is MNHNS and CDR2 SASEGT. In DNA form, the CDR3 reads TGTGCCAGCAGTGGGCGCTCCTACGAGCAGTACTTC. This encodes CASSGRSYEQYF.

The rearrangement joins TRBV4-3 to TRBJ1-4; TRBD1 is a possible D gene (6 bases). This CDR3 has 17 amino acids. CDR1 and CDR2 (germline): LGHNA, YSLEER. V lost 0 bases to trimming and J lost 8 bases, with 19 bases between them. The CDR3 coding sequence is TGCGCCAGCAGCCAAGAGGGGGGCTATTCATGGGGCGAAAAACTGTTTTTT. It translates to CASSQEGGYSWGEKLFF.

V is TRBV5-1 and J is TRBJ2-7; D is unclear. With 2 bases removed from V and 2 bases from J, the gap between germline ends came to 8 bases. CDR1 is SGHRS and CDR2 is YFSETQ in the germline V gene. This CDR3 region has 13 residues. Written as DNA, the CDR3 is TGCGCCAGCAGCTTAAGGGTCACCTACGAGCAGTACTTC. As protein: CASSLRVTYEQYF.

The rearrangement links TRBV28 to TRBJ1-3; D is possibly TRBD1 (6 bases). Germline V gene sequence: CDR1 MDHEN, CDR2 SYDVKM. The CDR3 length is 17 residues. V was pared by 6 bases and J by 1 base, with 19 bases between. CDR3 sequence (DNA): TGTGCCAGCAGCCTCGGGGGAGGGGGTCCTTCTGGAAACACCATATATTTT. Its translation: CASSLGGGGPSGNTIYF.

This clone is a singleton in its sample. Different DNA sequences within this sample yield the same CDR3. The rearrangement uses TRBV18 and TRBJ2-3; D not certain. V lost 2 bases and J lost 1, with 4 bases in between. The V gene's germline CDR1 is KGHSH and CDR2 LQKENI. CDR3 length: 13 amino acids. CDR3 nucleotide sequence: TGTGCCAGCTCACCAGGAGGCACAGATACGCAGTATTTT. It codes for CASSPGGTDTQYF.

The chain recombines TRBV7-9 with TRBJ1-4; D is ambiguous. V dropped 2 bases and J dropped 8 bases, with 15 bases sitting between them. Looked up from germline, CDR1 is SEHNR and CDR2 is FQNEAQ (reference sequence). The length of the CDR3 is 15 residues. The CDR3 region has the DNA TGTGCCAGCAGCTTAACTGCGGGGATCGAGGAAAAACTGTTTTTT. The encoded protein is CASSLTAGIEEKLFF.